The next 32 T cell receptor beta chains were all read from a single sample in a study of cytomegalovirus exposure and HLA in healthy donors. PCR involved 60 Vbeta and 13 Jbeta primers. Assay: immunoSEQ multiplex PCR; the TCRdb copy retains only in-frame clones and omits some. The repertoire holds 100,000 to 150,000 clones, with roughly four fifths as singletons. Sequenced input: PBMCs. These TCRs come from a woman in her thirties or forties in good health and CMV-seropositive.

The chain joins TRBV7-8 to TRBJ2-7; maybe TRBD2 (5 bases). There are 13 residues in the CDR3. Germline CDR1 reads SGHVS; CDR2 reads FQNEAQ. Between the trimmed V and J ends, which lost 5 bases and 3 bases, there was a span of 11 bases. CDR3 sequence reads: CASSPSAGYEQYF. CDR3 DNA: TGTGCCAGCAGCCCCTCGGCGGGCTACGAGCAGTACTTC.

This clone is a singleton in its sample. This sequence joins TRBV29-1 and TRBJ2-2, with D possibly matching TRBD1 (6 bases). The CDR3 is 14 amino acids. The V gene lost 7 bases and the J gene lost 1 base, with 13 bases spanning the gap. CDR1 is SQVTM and CDR2 is ANQGSEA in the germline V gene. The CDR3 bases are TGCAGCGGTTCCGGGACATTGAACACCGGGGAGCTGTTTTTT. This encodes CSGSGTLNTGELFF.

This chain links TRBV29-1 with TRBJ1-4; 7 bases align to TRBD1. The CDR3 has 12 amino acids. Germline V gene data show CDR1 as SQVTM and CDR2 as ANQGSEA. With V trimmed by 2 bases and J by 7 bases, 1 base remained unmatched. CDR3 amino acids: CSVEQGGEKLFF. As DNA, the CDR3 is TGCAGCGTTGAACAGGGGGGTGAAAAACTGTTTTTT.

This sequence joins TRBV5-1 and TRBJ1-4; 10 nucleotides align to TRBD1. With V trimmed by 2 bases and J by 8 bases, 6 bases remained unmatched. Looked up from germline, CDR1 is SGHRS and CDR2 is YFSETQ. This CDR3 has 15 residues. Here the CDR3 DNA reads TGCGCCAGCAGCTTAACCGGGACAGGGGACGAAAAACTGTTTTTT. Protein sequence: CASSLTGTGDEKLFF.

The chain has TRBV5-4 and TRBJ1-3; 8 bases agree with TRBD1. Germline CDR1 SGHNT, CDR2 YYREEE (reference sequence). The CDR3 has 14 amino acids. J gave up 4 bases and V 4 bases, and 4 bases lay outside the gene matches. In nucleotides, the CDR3 is TGTGCCAGCAGCCCCGGACAGGGAGGAAACACCATATATTTT. Translation gives CASSPGQGGNTIYF.

The chain links TRBV6-1 to TRBJ2-7, with 7 positions matching TRBD2. The CDR3 runs 15 residues. The J segment lost 5 bases and the V segment lost 5 bases, leaving 12 bases of the junction unmatched. Germline V gives CDR1 MNHNS, CDR2 SASEGT. The CDR3 DNA follows: TGTGCCAGCAGTCAAAAACGCCTAGCGGTCCACGAGCAGTACTTC. Its protein is CASSQKRLAVHEQYF.

V usage is TRBV2 and J usage is TRBJ1-3; weak D call: TRBD1 (5 bases). The CDR3 runs to 14 residues. Trimming removed 7 bases from V and 0 bases from J, with 10 bases in between. CDR1 is SNHLY, CDR2 FYNNEI, per germline. This chain's CDR3 is CASTGDLSGNTIYF. The CDR3 bases are TGTGCCAGCACGGGGGACCTCTCTGGAAACACCATATATTTT.

A single count supports this clone. V usage is TRBV7-2 and J usage is TRBJ2-1, with D possibly matching TRBD2 (6 bases). Germline CDR1 reads SGHTA; CDR2 reads FQGNSA. Trimming took off 2 bases at V and 2 bases at J, with 10 bases between the two ends. The CDR3 totals 15 residues. The CDR3 region has the DNA TGTGCCAGCAGCTTATGGACGGGGGCCTACAATGAGCAGTTCTTC. This gives the protein CASSLWTGAYNEQFF.

V and J are TRBV30 and TRBJ1-5; D is undetermined. Trimming stripped 0 bases from V and 7 bases from J, with 10 bases between. The germline CDR1 and CDR2 sequences are GTSNPN and SVGIG (reference sequence). This CDR3 has 13 amino acids. In nucleotides, the CDR3 is TGTGCCTGGAGTGTACGGGAGGGCCAGCCCCAGCATTTT. This translates into CAWSVREGQPQHF.

The gene calls are TRBV4-3 and TRBJ1-2; D is uncertain. Trimming removed 0 bases from V and 8 bases from J, with 16 bases in between. This CDR3 has 15 residues. Germline V lookup: CDR1 LGHNA, CDR2 YSLEER. The CDR3 DNA reads TGCGCCAGCAGCCAAGAAGTCGGGAGTTCTTTCGGCTACACCTTC. Protein: CASSQEVGSSFGYTF.

The V and J genes are TRBV19 and TRBJ1-4; D unclear. This CDR3 has 15 residues. Germline values: CDR1 LNHDA, CDR2 SQIVND (reference sequence). Trimming left V 8 bases short and J 3 bases short, with 16 bases between. DNA for the CDR3: TGTGCCAGTGAGCGGACTCACGGGGCTAATGAAAAACTGTTTTTT. As protein: CASERTHGANEKLFF.

This clone is a singleton in its sample. V usage is TRBV7-6 and J usage is TRBJ2-1, with D perhaps matching TRBD2 (6 bases). The CDR3 contains 17 residues. Germline-derived CDR1 and CDR2 are SGHVS and FNYEAQ. V gave up 0 bases and J gave up 0 bases, with 12 bases separating them. The CDR3 DNA sequence: TGTGCCAGCAGCTTAGCGGGAGGTTCTAGCTCCTACAATGAGCAGTTCTTC. This encodes CASSLAGGSSSYNEQFF.

The genes are TRBV27 and TRBJ1-4, with a weak D call TRBD1 (5 bases). CDR3 size: 15 residues. Germline V gives CDR1 MNHEY, CDR2 SMNVEV (reference sequence). The germline V and J ends were trimmed by 3 bases and 8 bases, with 16 bases remaining between them. The CDR3 loop is CASSFWGGRGEKLFF. The CDR3, as DNA: TGTGCCAGCAGTTTCTGGGGGGGAAGGGGAGAAAAACTGTTTTTT.

V usage is TRBV15 and J usage is TRBJ1-5; D is perhaps TRBD1 (5 bases). Trimming pared 5 bases from V and 1 base from J, leaving 12 bases between. The CDR3 extends over 15 amino acids. Germline V gives CDR1 LNHNV, CDR2 YYDKDF (reference sequence). For the CDR3, the DNA is TGTGCCACCAGCCGCGGGGGTGTAAGCAATCAGCCCCAGCATTTT. Translated: CATSRGGVSNQPQHF.

This CDR3 is CASSVTGISGTEAFF. The CDR3 DNA reads TGTGCCAGCAGTGTCACAGGGATTAGTGGAACTGAAGCTTTCTTT. The chain recombines TRBV2 with TRBJ1-1, with TRBD1 as a possible D gene (6 bases). Trimming pared 4 bases from V and 5 bases from J, leaving 17 bases between. The CDR3 loop spans 15 amino acids. The germline V gene has CDR1 SNHLY and CDR2 FYNNEI.

A few counts support this clone. This chain links TRBV25-1 with TRBJ1-1; unclear D gene. With 7 bases removed from V and 4 bases from J, the gap between germline ends came to 13 bases. The CDR3 totals 13 residues. CDR1 MGHDK and CDR2 SYGVNS come from the germline V gene. The DNA for the CDR3 is TGTGCCAGCACACATGGAGAAACCACTGAAGCTTTCTTT. Encoded protein: CASTHGETTEAFF.

This rearrangement joins TRBV7-2 to TRBJ1-2, with no clear D. The CDR3 is 14 amino acids. The V end lost 4 bases, the J end lost 4 bases, and 13 bases lay between the germline ends. Germline values: CDR1 SGHTA, CDR2 FQGNSA. CDR3 nucleotides: TGTGCCAGCAGCTCCACTACGGGGTCCTATGGCTACACCTTC. Translated: CASSSTTGSYGYTF.

The V call is TRBV19, the J call TRBJ1-5; D remains unclear. This CDR3 spans 17 amino acids. The V gene lost 0 bases and the J gene lost 6 bases, with 18 bases spanning the gap. CDR1 is LNHDA, CDR2 SQIVND, per germline (reference sequence). The CDR3 DNA is TGTGCCAGTAGTATAGATGGAATGAGCGGTTTGGGTCAGCCCCAGCATTTT. It translates to CASSIDGMSGLGQPQHF. The variable domain in full, with the rest retrieved from reference TRBV19 and TRBJ1-5, is DGGITQSPKYLFRKEGQNVTLSCEQNLNHDAMYWYRQDPGQGLRLIYYSQIVNDFQKGDIAEGYSVSREKKESFPLTVTSAQKNPTAFYLCASSIDGMSGLGQPQHFGDGTRLSIL.

As DNA, the CDR3 is TGTGCCAGCAGCATTGGACAGTTTTTTGGAGCGAGGGATACGCAGTATTTT. The encoded protein is CASSIGQFFGARDTQYF. The gene calls are TRBV9 and TRBJ2-3; D is possibly TRBD1 (6 bases). The CDR3 totals 17 residues. V was trimmed by 4 bases and J by 6 bases, leaving 24 bases between them. Germline CDR1 is SGDLS and CDR2 is YYNGEE.

This clone was found a few times. V and J are TRBV5-1 and TRBJ2-2, with TRBD2 matching 13 bases. Germline V gene lookup returns CDR1 SGHRS and CDR2 YFSETQ. The CDR3 has 18 residues. V lost 0 bases, J lost 7 bases, and 9 bases stayed unmatched. The CDR3 nucleotides read TGCGCCAGCAGCTTGGCCGGACTAGCGGGAGTACGTGGCGGGGAGCTGTTTTTT. Protein sequence: CASSLAGLAGVRGGELFF.

This clone was counted only a few times. J is TRBJ2-7 and V is TRBV9; D remains unclear. CDR1 and CDR2 from the germline V gene are SGDLS and YYNGEE. The CDR3 contains 14 residues. With 0 bases removed from V and 6 bases from J, the gap between germline ends came to 13 bases. CDR3: CASSVGLSAVEQYF. The CDR3 coding sequence is TGTGCCAGCAGCGTAGGGCTCAGTGCCGTCGAGCAGTACTTC.

This rearrangement joins TRBV15 to TRBJ2-2; D possibly corresponds to TRBD2 (5 bases). The V gene's germline CDR1 is LNHNV and CDR2 YYDKDF (reference sequence). The CDR3 loop spans 18 amino acids. Trimming pared 0 bases from V and 0 bases from J, leaving 14 bases between. CDR3 bases: TGTGCCACCAGCAGAGATGGAGGTGCGGACGCGAACACCGGGGAGCTGTTTTTT. Residues: CATSRDGGADANTGELFF.

As DNA, the CDR3 is TGTGCCAGTAGTATGGGCGGGGCACAAGATACGCAGTATTTT. It yields the protein CASSMGGAQDTQYF. The chain uses TRBV19 and TRBJ2-3, with D maybe TRBD2 (6 bases). This CDR3 contains 14 residues. With 3 bases removed from V and 5 bases from J, the gap between germline ends came to 12 bases. Per germline, CDR1 LNHDA and CDR2 SQIVND (reference sequence). The complete variable domain, with remaining parts taken from reference TRBV19 and TRBJ2-3, reads DGGITQSPKYLFRKEGQNVTLSCEQNLNHDAMYWYRQDPGQGLRLIYYSQIVNDFQKGDIAEGYSVSREKKESFPLTVTSAQKNPTAFYLCASSMGGAQDTQYFGPGTRLTVL.

The rearrangement links TRBV9 to TRBJ1-5, with D maybe TRBD1 (5 bases). The CDR3 extends over 16 amino acids. The germline V and J ends were trimmed by 2 bases and 4 bases, with 16 bases remaining between them. Per the germline V gene, CDR1 is SGDLS and CDR2 is YYNGEE. CDR3 nucleotides: TGTGCCAGCAGCGTGGGGGAGGGATCGGAGAATCAGCCCCAGCATTTT. Its translation: CASSVGEGSENQPQHF.

This clone occurred a few times. This chain links TRBV5-4 with TRBJ2-1; 7 positions match TRBD2. The junction had 4 bases not matched to a gene; V was cut back by 4 bases and J by 3 bases. CDR1 and CDR2 from the germline V gene are SGHNT and YYREEE (reference sequence). The CDR3 spans 14 residues. The CDR3, as DNA: TGTGCCAGCAGCCGGGACTATGACTACAATGAGCAGTTCTTC. Translated: CASSRDYDYNEQFF.

The gene calls are TRBV19 and TRBJ1-1; a possible D gene is TRBD1 (5 bases). Trimming left V 3 bases short and J 3 bases short, with 14 bases between. The CDR3 covers 15 residues. Germline CDR1 is LNHDA and CDR2 is SQIVND (reference sequence). The CDR3 DNA is TGTGCCAGTAGTATGGCGGTGGGGCAGTACACTGAAGCTTTCTTT. It specifies CASSMAVGQYTEAFF.

This clone was seen just once. The chain recombines TRBV28 with TRBJ1-1; TRBD1 is a possible D gene (5 bases). Germline-derived CDR1 and CDR2 are MDHEN and SYDVKM. Trimming removed 5 bases at V and 3 bases at J, with 13 bases between. The CDR3 is made up of 14 amino acids. DNA of the CDR3: TGTGCCAGCAGTCTACAGGCTTGGGACACTGAAGCTTTCTTT. Translated, it gives CASSLQAWDTEAFF.

This chain connects TRBV5-1 to TRBJ2-1; D is possibly TRBD1 (6 bases). The germline CDR1 and CDR2 sequences are SGHRS and YFSETQ. This CDR3 is 17 amino acids long. The ends were cut back, 4 bases at V and 8 bases at J, with 25 bases in the middle. The CDR3 DNA reads TGCGCCAGCAGCCAAATTGTCCGAGGGGGTAAAGGGGATGAGCAGTTCTTC. It is translated as CASSQIVRGGKGDEQFF. Drawing the rest from reference TRBV5-1 and TRBJ2-1, the complete variable domain is KAGVTQTPRYLIKTRGQQVTLSCSPISGHRSVSWYQQTPGQGLQFLFEYFSETQRNKGNFPGRFSGRQFSNSRSEMNVSTLELGDSALYLCASSQIVRGGKGDEQFFGPGTRLTVL.

V is TRBV19 and J is TRBJ1-2; 7 nucleotides align to TRBD1. After removal of 11 bases from V and 3 bases from J, the junction contained 9 bases not matched to a gene. The germline V gene encodes CDR1 LNHDA and CDR2 SQIVND (reference sequence). The CDR3 spans 13 residues. The CDR3 loop reads CAGKQGIDYGYTF. The CDR3 bases are TGTGCCGGAAAACAGGGGATCGACTATGGCTACACCTTC.

The rearrangement uses TRBV9 and TRBJ2-5, with 9 bases matching TRBD2. The V segment lost 4 bases and the J segment 1 base; nucleotides outside the gene matches: 8. Germline CDR1 is SGDLS and CDR2 is YYNGEE. The CDR3 contains 16 residues. In DNA form, the CDR3 reads TGTGCCAGCAGCACTGGGGCTAGCGGGATCCAAGAGACCCAGTACTTC. Its protein product is CASSTGASGIQETQYF.

This clone occurred a few times. The CDR3 sequence: CSVEGGQDYEQYF. In nucleotides, the CDR3 is TGCAGCGTTGAGGGAGGACAGGACTACGAGCAGTACTTC. The gene calls are TRBV29-1 and TRBJ2-7, with D tentatively TRBD1 (7 bases). Trimming shortened V by 3 bases and J by 3 bases, and 12 bases separated the two germline ends. This CDR3 is 13 amino acids long. The germline CDR1 and CDR2 sequences are SQVTM and ANQGSEA.

This clone turned up a few times. The rearrangement links TRBV6-4 to TRBJ1-1, with TRBD1 as a possible D gene (6 bases). The germline V gene has CDR1 MRHNA and CDR2 SNTAGT. The V end lost 6 bases, the J end lost 0 bases, and 14 bases lay between the germline ends. This CDR3 has 15 residues. The CDR3 DNA reads as TGTGCCAGCAGAGAGAGGGACAACATGAACACTGAAGCTTTCTTT. The encoded protein is CASRERDNMNTEAFF.